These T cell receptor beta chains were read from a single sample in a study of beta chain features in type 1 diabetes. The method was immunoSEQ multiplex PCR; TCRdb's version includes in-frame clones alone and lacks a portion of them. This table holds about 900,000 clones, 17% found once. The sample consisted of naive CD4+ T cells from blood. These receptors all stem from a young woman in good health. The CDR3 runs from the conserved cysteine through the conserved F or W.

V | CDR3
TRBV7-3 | CASSPHPGLAGDTFNEQFF
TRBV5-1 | CASSSLAGVNNEQFF
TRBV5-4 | CASSSTQLDGRSYGYTF
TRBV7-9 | CASSGQVNTEAFF
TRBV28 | CASRGTSGAYEQYF
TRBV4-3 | CASSQGGGGAIGYTF
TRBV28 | CASSLDRGWDTEAFF
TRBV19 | CASSIERSRDGYEQYF
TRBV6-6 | CASSYGVITEAFF
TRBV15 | CATSTRESGGLGEQYF
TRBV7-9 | CASSGTSEQYF
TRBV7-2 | CASSPHSTGTNQPQHF
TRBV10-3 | CAISPRGDEAFF
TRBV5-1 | CASSLTSLKTQYF
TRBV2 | CASRGGVHSNQPQHF
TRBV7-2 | CASSRVGRAGELFF
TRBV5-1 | CASRLAGAHNEQFF
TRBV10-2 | CASGGTRRDTQYF
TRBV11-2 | CASTIGGRARYTQYF
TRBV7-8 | CASSFSPSGANVLTF
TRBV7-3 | CASRLGNEQFF
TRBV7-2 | CASSPGQGYGYTF
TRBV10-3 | CAISPTGDYGYTF
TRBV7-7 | CASSLPRTWGPGNQPQHF
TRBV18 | CASSHGSRNEQFF
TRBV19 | CASSEQRGGEQYF
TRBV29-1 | CSVVLANSYEQYF